This T cell receptor (beta chain) was profiled in a study of human T cells and chemical hapten exposure. This clonotype was detected many times. Indicated time point: healthy volunteer bleed at 6 weeks. Unfractionated whole blood was the source from which total RNA was extracted. TCRdb independently ran MiXCR on the RACE reads; one entry per CDR3 protein. The sample records around 70,000 distinct CDR3 sequences, 6% to 7% being singletons. V dropped 6 bases and J dropped 0 bases, with 14 bases sitting between them. This CDR3 is built from 14 residues. CDR1 is SQVTM and CDR2 is ANQGSEA in the germline V gene.

The TCR originated in a female donor in good health. Some clones in this sample may be carry-over from other donors' samples. The chain recombines TRBV29-1 with TRBJ1-1; the D is unclear. Material: whole blood. The CDR3 sequence: CSVVEGLMNTEAFF. For the CDR3, the DNA is TGCAGCGTCGTTGAAGGACTGATGAACACTGAAGCTTTCTTT.